Sequencing of this T cell receptor (beta chain) was carried out in a study of shared clonotypes between healthy human individuals. Libraries were prepared by immunoSEQ multiplex PCR; TCRdb keeps only in-frame clonotypes and omits some of them. The sample holds roughly 660,000 clones; 80% to 95% are singletons and the top ten take 30% to 40%. Looked up from germline, CDR1 is SGHDT and CDR2 is YYEEEE. V lost 0 bases to trimming and J lost 7 bases, with 14 bases between them. CDR3 length equals 15 residues. Whole-study findings and limits: The expectation was that sequencing depth would affect clonotype sharing among donors. Estimated richness was generally greater in naive than memory subsets.

Details on this clone: No antigen is known for it.

The TCR originated in a man between 18 and 29 years old in good health. Some clones in this sample may be carry-over from other donors' samples. Sequencing was done on a sample of memory CD8+ T cells from PBMCs. Subset indicated: CD45RO+ cells pooled with CCR7-negative TemRA cells. The V gene is TRBV5-6, the J gene TRBJ2-1, with D possibly TRBD1 on 6 matching bases. In DNA form, the CDR3 reads TGTGCCAGCAGCTTGGGCAGTACAGGGTGGAATGAGCAGTTCTTC. Translation: CASSLGSTGWNEQFF.